The sequence of this T cell receptor (beta chain) was determined in a study of Ad26.COV2.S vaccination and SARS-CoV-2 variants. Produced via immunoSEQ multiplex PCR; TCRdb's table is partial and in-frame only. This sample yields around 350,000 clones, of which under 95% are seen a single time; 3% to 5% belongs to the top ten. With regard to this clone: Its cognate antigen is unknown.

General study points: Considerable breadth of spike-specific CD8+ and CD4+ T cell responses has reportedly been documented following vaccination.

The CDR3 is made up of 17 amino acids. This receptor was obtained from a human donor who had recovered from COVID-19. The material sequenced was peripheral blood, taken after recovery from COVID-19. The genes are TRBV12-2 and TRBJ1-1; the D call TRBD1 from the table was never checked on the DNA. TRBV12-2 is noted as a pseudogene. CDR3 amino acids: CASRPDRLLRGDTEAFF. CDR3 coding DNA: TGTGCAAGTCGCCCGGACAGGCTCCTTCGCGGCGACACTGAAGCTTTCTTT.